The clone carrying this TCR beta chain was observed many times. Antigen unknown. TCRdb recomputed calls from the 5' RACE reads with MiXCR, one row per CDR3 protein. The table records more than 250,000 distinct CDR3 sequences, 15% to 20% of them present only once. These data are taken from a study of T-cell memory formation after mild COVID-19. CDR1 LGHNA and CDR2 YSLEER come from the germline V gene. The CDR3 has 15 residues. The trim removed 4 bases at V and 3 bases at J, leaving 4 bases unmatched. The study's findings and limits: CD4/CD8 balance characterized clones contracting day 15 to 85, and CD4+ skew characterized later expanders. Researchers report contracting CD4+ clones mostly in CM and EM, with CD8+ clones in EMRA.

This chain links TRBV4-3 with TRBJ2-3; 10 positions match TRBD1. The receptor was derived from a man between 18 and 35 years old who had mild COVID-19 (a few samples of this study predate the infection). Cell type and time point are not known. Sequencing was done on a sample of PBMCs or a T cell subset sorted from them (not recorded which). CDR3 in amino acids: CASSLGTGETDTQYF. In nucleotides, the CDR3 is TGCGCCAGCAGCCTCGGGACAGGGGAGACAGATACGCAGTATTTT.